A single sample is the source of the 31 T cell receptor beta chains below, sequenced in a study of cytomegalovirus exposure and HLA in healthy donors. The PCR used 60 Vbeta and 13 Jbeta primers. Measured with immunoSEQ multiplex PCR; TCRdb has only the in-frame clones, and not every one. Of around 88,000 clones listed, around four fifths are singletons. The sample comprised PBMCs. The receptors here all came from a man aged 45-65 years in good health and CMV-seropositive.

This clone showed up just a few times. This chain uses TRBV18 with TRBJ1-5, with D possibly being TRBD1 (5 bases). This CDR3 contains 14 residues. V lost 1 base to trimming and J lost 4 bases, with 8 bases between them. Germline lookup yields CDR1 KGHSH and CDR2 LQKENI. The CDR3 sequence is CASSPLGANQPQHF. The CDR3, as DNA: TGTGCCAGCTCACCACTAGGGGCTAATCAGCCCCAGCATTTT.

This clone was seen a few times. This chain joins TRBV12-5 and TRBJ1-2, with TRBD1 matching 7 bases. CDR1 LGHNT and CDR2 FRNRAP come from the germline V gene. After removal of 5 bases from V and 7 bases from J, the junction contained 7 bases not matched to a gene. This CDR3 has 13 residues. DNA of the CDR3: TGTGCTAGTGGTGACAGGGTTGTGGCTGGCTACACCTTC. It yields the protein CASGDRVVAGYTF. The whole variable domain, filled in from reference TRBV12-5 and TRBJ1-2, reads DARVTQTPRHKVTEMGQEVTMRCQPILGHNTVFWYRQTMMQGLELLAYFRNRAPLDDSGMPKDRFSAEMPDATLATLKIQPSEPRDSAVYFCASGDRVVAGYTFGSGTRLTVV.

V usage is TRBV5-1 and J usage is TRBJ2-5; 9 bases fit TRBD2. Germline V gene lookup returns CDR1 SGHRS and CDR2 YFSETQ. This CDR3 is built from 15 residues. The junction had 9 bases not matched to a gene; V was cut back by 4 bases and J by 5 bases. The CDR3, as DNA: TGCGCCAGCAGCCCGGGACTAGCTCTCAAGGAGACCCAGTACTTC. This gives the protein CASSPGLALKETQYF.

J is TRBJ2-3 and V is TRBV19; possible D gene TRBD1, 6 bases. Germline CDR1 LNHDA, CDR2 SQIVND (reference sequence). The CDR3 spans 13 residues. The V end was cut by 5 bases, the J end by 3 bases, with 9 bases between. CDR3 DNA sequence: TGTGCCAGTAGTCCTGGACAGACAGATACGCAGTATTTT. It translates to CASSPGQTDTQYF.

Points on this clone: Other DNA sequences in the same sample also yield this CDR3. The chain combines TRBV18 with TRBJ1-4; 9 nucleotides match TRBD1. Per the germline V gene, CDR1 is KGHSH and CDR2 is LQKENI. The CDR3 is 15 residues long. V was pared by 1 base and J by 5 bases, with 2 bases of the junction left unmatched. CDR3 DNA sequence: TGTGCCAGCTCACCACGGACAGGGGAGAATGAAAAACTGTTTTTT. Translated, it gives CASSPRTGENEKLFF.

The V call is TRBV7-6, the J call TRBJ2-7, with 9 bases matching TRBD1. CDR3 length equals 14 residues. Germline V CDR1 and CDR2: SGHVS, FNYEAQ. Unmatched junction bases numbered 6, after V lost 5 bases and J lost 4 bases. The CDR3 DNA follows: TGTGCCAGCAGCACCACGGGACAGGGTTACGAGCAGTACTTC. This translates into CASSTTGQGYEQYF.

This clone was detected once. This chain connects TRBV10-3 to TRBJ2-5; D not resolved. V lost 0 bases and J 4 bases, leaving 6 bases between the germline ends. CDR1 is ENHRY, CDR2 SYGVKD, per germline. The CDR3 length is 13 residues. The CDR3 DNA is TGTGCCATCAGTGAGTCGAGGCCAGAGACCCAGTACTTC. Protein product: CAISESRPETQYF.

This rearrangement joins TRBV2 to TRBJ1-2; 9 bases match TRBD1. Germline V gives CDR1 SNHLY, CDR2 FYNNEI. CDR3 length: 14 residues. V lost 8 bases and J lost 7; bases outside the gene matches: 11. The DNA for the CDR3 is TGTGCCAGCGTCCGAGGAACAGGGGGCTCTGGCTACACCTTC. Its protein product is CASVRGTGGSGYTF.

A word on this clone: Its ends do not fully match the called genes, so a read error is possible. V is TRBV13 and J is TRBJ2-3; 11 bases map to TRBD2. This CDR3 spans 16 amino acids. Germline CDR1 is PRHDT and CDR2 is FYEKMQ (reference sequence). CDR3 protein: CAGSLIAGGPADTQYF. CDR3 DNA sequence: TGTGCCGGCAGCTTAATAGCGGGGGGGCCAGCAGATACGCAGTATTTT. Combining the CDR3 with reference TRBV13 and TRBJ2-3 gives the whole variable domain AAGVIQSPRHLIKEKRETATLKCYPIPRHDTVYWYQQGPGQDPQFLISFYEKMQSDKGSIPDRFSAQQFSDYHSELNMSSLELGDSALYFCAGSLIAGGPADTQYFGPGTRLTVL.

V and J are TRBV5-1 and TRBJ1-1; D may be TRBD1 (6 bases). Germline lookup yields CDR1 SGHRS and CDR2 YFSETQ. V lost 1 base and J lost 8, with 27 bases in between. The CDR3 totals 18 residues. Here the CDR3 reads CASSLRTAGGTHTGEAFF. The DNA of the CDR3 is TGCGCCAGCAGCTTGAGGACCGCGGGGGGGACACACACAGGCGAAGCTTTCTTT.

The chain couples TRBV27 to TRBJ2-5; unclear D gene. The CDR3 has 12 amino acids. Germline V gene lookup returns CDR1 MNHEY and CDR2 SMNVEV (reference sequence). V was cut by 7 bases and J by 5 bases, with 11 bases left in between. In DNA form, the CDR3 reads TGTGCCAGCAAAAGGAGTGGGGAGACCCAGTACTTC. Its translation is CASKRSGETQYF.

The rearrangement uses TRBV19 and TRBJ2-2; tentative D call: TRBD2 (5 bases). This CDR3 is 15 amino acids long. Trimming removed 3 bases at V and 1 base at J, with 9 bases between. Germline-derived CDR1 and CDR2 are LNHDA and SQIVND (reference sequence). CDR3 amino acids: CASSIYGGNTGELFF. In nucleotides, the CDR3 is TGTGCCAGTAGTATCTACGGAGGGAACACCGGGGAGCTGTTTTTT.

Only a few counts were recorded for this clone. The chain has TRBV10-3 and TRBJ2-2, with TRBD1 identical over 7 bases. After removal of 4 bases from V and 3 bases from J, the junction contained 8 bases not matched to a gene. The germline gives CDR1 ENHRY, CDR2 SYGVKD. The CDR3 extends over 16 amino acids. The CDR3 DNA reads TGTGCCATCAGTGGAATGAGGGGGCTATACACCGGGGAGCTGTTTTTT. It yields the protein CAISGMRGLYTGELFF.

The chain couples TRBV10-3 to TRBJ2-1, with TRBD2 identical over 13 bases. This CDR3 contains 14 residues. The trim removed 6 bases at V and 5 bases at J, leaving 1 base unmatched. Germline-derived CDR1 and CDR2 are ENHRY and SYGVKD. CDR3 residues: CAIRLAGGDNEQFF. The CDR3 DNA sequence: TGTGCCATCAGACTAGCGGGGGGGGACAATGAGCAGTTCTTC.

This chain joins TRBV9 and TRBJ2-3, with a possible D match to TRBD2 (7 bases). This CDR3 spans 16 amino acids. V was trimmed by 1 base and J by 4 bases, leaving 16 bases between them. CDR1 and CDR2 from the germline V gene are SGDLS and YYNGEE. For the CDR3, the DNA is TGTGCCAGCAGCGTAAATATGGGGGGGCCATCAGATACGCAGTATTTT. It translates to CASSVNMGGPSDTQYF.

The rearrangement joins TRBV19 to TRBJ2-7; a weak D match, TRBD1 (6 bases). Trimming left V 5 bases short and J 2 bases short, with 16 bases between. The length of the CDR3 is 15 residues. CDR1 LNHDA and CDR2 SQIVND come from the germline V gene (reference sequence). CDR3 DNA: TGTGCCAGTAGTCCCCGGACAGAAAACCCCTACGAGCAGTACTTC. Translated, it gives CASSPRTENPYEQYF. Combining the CDR3 with reference TRBV19 and TRBJ2-7 gives the whole variable domain DGGITQSPKYLFRKEGQNVTLSCEQNLNHDAMYWYRQDPGQGLRLIYYSQIVNDFQKGDIAEGYSVSREKKESFPLTVTSAQKNPTAFYLCASSPRTENPYEQYFGPGTRLTVT.

J is TRBJ1-2 and V is TRBV9; possible D gene TRBD1, 6 bases. From germline, CDR1 is SGDLS and CDR2 YYNGEE. The V gene lost 4 bases and the J gene lost 3 bases, with 10 bases spanning the gap. CDR3 length: 13 amino acids. The CDR3 sequence: CASSPGVDYGYTF. CDR3 sequence (DNA): TGTGCCAGCAGCCCAGGGGTGGACTATGGCTACACCTTC.

CDR3 bases: TGCGCCAGCAGCACGGGACAGGGCTCCACTGAAGCTTTCTTT. Protein sequence: CASSTGQGSTEAFF. J is TRBJ1-1 and V is TRBV5-1, with 9 nucleotides matching TRBD1. CDR1 and CDR2 (germline): SGHRS, YFSETQ. The ends lost 4 bases at V and 4 bases at J; junction bases unmatched: 5. The CDR3 length is 14 residues.

The chain combines TRBV9 with TRBJ2-3; 8 nucleotides agree with TRBD2. V dropped 0 bases and J dropped 0; count of bases not matched to a gene: 3. CDR1 is SGDLS, CDR2 YYNGEE, per germline. The CDR3 extends over 16 amino acids. CDR3 loop: CASSVAAGGSTDTQYF. The CDR3 nucleotides read TGTGCCAGCAGCGTAGCCGCGGGAGGCAGCACAGATACGCAGTATTTT.

As DNA, the CDR3 is TGTGCCAGCAGCTTGGGGGCAAATAGCAATCAGCCCCAGCATTTT. Translation gives CASSLGANSNQPQHF. V gene TRBV5-5 combines with J gene TRBJ1-5; D gene unclear. From germline, CDR1 is SGHKS and CDR2 YYEKEE (reference sequence). The CDR3 totals 15 residues. V gave up 0 bases and J gave up 0 bases, with 7 bases separating them.

This clone was observed a few times. This chain uses TRBV28 with TRBJ2-1; 12 bases line up with TRBD2. V lost 6 bases and J lost 7; bases outside the gene matches: 4. Germline CDR1 MDHEN, CDR2 SYDVKM. The length of the CDR3 is 14 residues. The CDR3 is CASSRTSGENEQFF. For the CDR3, the DNA is TGTGCCAGCAGCAGGACTAGCGGGGAGAATGAGCAGTTCTTC.

V gene TRBV10-3 combines with J gene TRBJ2-7, with D perhaps matching TRBD2 (6 bases). V lost 6 bases and J lost 3, with 15 bases in between. The CDR3 sequence is 14 residues long. Germline lookup yields CDR1 ENHRY and CDR2 SYGVKD. The CDR3 nucleotides read TGTGCCATCAGAATGGGGGGAGCCCTCTACGAGCAGTACTTC. Its protein is CAIRMGGALYEQYF.

This rearrangement joins TRBV6-1 to TRBJ1-1, with 7 bases aligning to TRBD1. Germline V gene sequence: CDR1 MNHNS, CDR2 SASEGT. V dropped 5 bases and J dropped 0; count of bases not matched to a gene: 3. The CDR3 consists of 14 residues. In nucleotides, the CDR3 is TGTGCCAGCAGTAAGGGACAGATGAACACTGAAGCTTTCTTT. Translating gives CASSKGQMNTEAFF.

This clone has a handful of counts. The chain uses TRBV4-3 and TRBJ2-2, with D possibly being TRBD2 (7 bases). Trimming stripped 0 bases from V and 8 bases from J, with 22 bases between. The CDR3 is 18 amino acids. Germline assignment: CDR1 LGHNA and CDR2 YSLEER. CDR3 region: CASSQDEGRGPPPGELFF. In nucleotides, the CDR3 is TGCGCCAGCAGCCAAGATGAGGGGCGGGGGCCCCCACCTGGGGAGCTGTTTTTT.

This clone was observed once. The rearrangement links TRBV27 to TRBJ2-5, with 7 positions matching TRBD2. The end of the DNA is better explained by TRBJ2-7, so the J call may be wrong. Germline V CDR1 and CDR2: MNHEY, SMNVEV (reference sequence). The CDR3 has 15 amino acids. CDR3 amino acids: CASSSLGGGSYEQYF. The CDR3 coding sequence is TGTGCCAGCAGTTCCCTTGGGGGGGGGAGCTACGAGCAGTACTTC.

The gene calls are TRBV29-1 and TRBJ2-2; possible D gene TRBD1, 5 bases. Germline CDR1 is SQVTM and CDR2 is ANQGSEA. The CDR3 runs to 14 residues. Between the trimmed V and J ends, which lost 0 bases and 10 bases, there was a span of 15 bases. The CDR3 DNA sequence: TGCAGCGTTGAAGATTCTCGGGCAGGGAAGGAGCTGTTTTTT. This translates into CSVEDSRAGKELFF.

V and J are TRBV29-1 and TRBJ2-7, with TRBD1 matching 8 bases. With V trimmed by 5 bases and J by 0 bases, 3 bases remained unmatched. The CDR3 is 13 residues long. Germline CDR1 reads SQVTM; CDR2 reads ANQGSEA. The CDR3: CSVCDRGSYEQYF. CDR3 nucleotides: TGCAGCGTTTGCGACAGGGGCTCCTACGAGCAGTACTTC.

The V and J genes are TRBV6-5 and TRBJ2-1; 12 positions agree with TRBD1. Germline V gives CDR1 MNHEY, CDR2 SVGAGI. The CDR3 is 15 amino acids. V lost 0 bases to trimming and J lost 6 bases; unmatched junction nucleotides: 0. CDR3 sequence (DNA): TGTGCCAGCAGTTACTCGGGACAGGGGGCCAATGAGCAGTTCTTC. As protein: CASSYSGQGANEQFF.

The chain recombines TRBV10-3 with TRBJ1-1, with TRBD1 identical over 8 bases. V lost 6 bases and J lost 1; bases outside the gene matches: 4. Germline V gene sequence: CDR1 ENHRY, CDR2 SYGVKD. The CDR3 length is 14 residues. The CDR3 bases are TGTGCCATCAGCGGACAGGGCGAGAACACTGAAGCTTTCTTT. Translated, it gives CAISGQGENTEAFF.

This rearrangement joins TRBV5-1 to TRBJ1-6; D is perhaps TRBD1 (5 bases). This CDR3 region has 15 residues. The V end lost 2 bases, the J end lost 9 bases, and 15 bases lay between the germline ends. Germline-derived CDR1 and CDR2 are SGHRS and YFSETQ. The CDR3, as DNA: TGCGCCAGCAGCTTAGGGGCTGACATAATTTCACCCCTCCACTTT. It encodes CASSLGADIISPLHF. The whole variable domain, filled in from reference TRBV5-1 and TRBJ1-6, reads KAGVTQTPRYLIKTRGQQVTLSCSPISGHRSVSWYQQTPGQGLQFLFEYFSETQRNKGNFPGRFSGRQFSNSRSEMNVSTLELGDSALYLCASSLGADIISPLHFGNGTRLTVT.

The rearrangement links TRBV9 to TRBJ1-3, with 10 bases lining up with TRBD1. The CDR3 covers 15 residues. The V gene end was trimmed by 4 bases and the J gene end by 3 bases; junction bases not matched to a gene: 4. CDR1 and CDR2 (germline): SGDLS, YYNGEE. CDR3 residues: CASSNRDRGGNTIYF. The CDR3 DNA reads TGTGCCAGCAGCAACCGGGACAGGGGTGGAAACACCATATATTTT.